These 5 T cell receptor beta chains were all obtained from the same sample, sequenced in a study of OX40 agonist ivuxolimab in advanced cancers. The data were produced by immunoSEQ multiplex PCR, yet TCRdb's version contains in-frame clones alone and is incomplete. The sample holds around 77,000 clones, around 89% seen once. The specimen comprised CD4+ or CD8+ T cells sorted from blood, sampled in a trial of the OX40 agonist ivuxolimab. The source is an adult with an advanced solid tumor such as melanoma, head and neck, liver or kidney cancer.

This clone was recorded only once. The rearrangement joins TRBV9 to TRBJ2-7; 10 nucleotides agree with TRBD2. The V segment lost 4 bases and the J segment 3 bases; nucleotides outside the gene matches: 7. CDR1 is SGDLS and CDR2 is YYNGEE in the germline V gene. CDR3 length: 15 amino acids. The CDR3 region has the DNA TGTGCCAGCAGCCTCGGACTAGCGGTAAACTACGAGCAGTACTTC. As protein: CASSLGLAVNYEQYF.

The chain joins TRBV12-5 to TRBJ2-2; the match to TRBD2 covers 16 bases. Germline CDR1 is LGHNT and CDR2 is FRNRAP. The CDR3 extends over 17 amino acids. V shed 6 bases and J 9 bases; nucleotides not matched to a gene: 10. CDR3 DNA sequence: TGTGCTAGTGGAACCGGGACTAGCGGGAGGGCATCCAGGGAGCTGTTTTTT. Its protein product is CASGTGTSGRASRELFF.

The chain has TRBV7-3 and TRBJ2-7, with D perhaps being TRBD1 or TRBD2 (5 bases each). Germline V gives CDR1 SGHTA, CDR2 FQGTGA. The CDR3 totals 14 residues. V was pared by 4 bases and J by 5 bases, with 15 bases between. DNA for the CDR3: TGTGCCAGCAGCTCAACGGGACGGCCCCACGAGCAGTACTTC. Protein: CASSSTGRPHEQYF.

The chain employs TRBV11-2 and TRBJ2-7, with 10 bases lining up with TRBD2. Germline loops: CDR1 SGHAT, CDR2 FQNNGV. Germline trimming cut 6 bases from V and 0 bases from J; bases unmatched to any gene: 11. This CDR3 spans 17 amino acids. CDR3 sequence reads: CASSGLADPYSSYEQYF. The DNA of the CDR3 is TGTGCCAGCAGTGGACTAGCGGACCCTTATAGCTCCTACGAGCAGTACTTC.

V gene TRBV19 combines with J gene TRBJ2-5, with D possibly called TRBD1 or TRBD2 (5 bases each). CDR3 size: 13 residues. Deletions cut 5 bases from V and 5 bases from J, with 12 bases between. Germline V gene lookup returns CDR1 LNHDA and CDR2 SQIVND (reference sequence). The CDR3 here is CASSWGSEETQYF. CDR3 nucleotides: TGTGCCAGTAGTTGGGGGTCGGAGGAGACCCAGTACTTC.